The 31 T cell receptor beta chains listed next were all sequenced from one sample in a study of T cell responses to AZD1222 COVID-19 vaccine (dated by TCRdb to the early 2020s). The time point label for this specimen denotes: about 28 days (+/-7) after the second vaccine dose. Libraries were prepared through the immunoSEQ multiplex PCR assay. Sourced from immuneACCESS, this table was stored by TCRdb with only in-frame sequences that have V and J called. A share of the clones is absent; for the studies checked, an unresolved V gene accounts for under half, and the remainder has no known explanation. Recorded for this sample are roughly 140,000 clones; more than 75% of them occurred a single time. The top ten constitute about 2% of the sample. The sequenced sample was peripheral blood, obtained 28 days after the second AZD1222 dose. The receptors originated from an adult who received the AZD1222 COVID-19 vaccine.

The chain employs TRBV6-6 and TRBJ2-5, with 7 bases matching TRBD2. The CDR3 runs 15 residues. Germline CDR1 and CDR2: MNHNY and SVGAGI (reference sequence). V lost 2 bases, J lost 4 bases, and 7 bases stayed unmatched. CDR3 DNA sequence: TGTGCCAGCAGTTACACTCGGGGGGTGGGAGAGACCCAGTACTTC. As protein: CASSYTRGVGETQYF.

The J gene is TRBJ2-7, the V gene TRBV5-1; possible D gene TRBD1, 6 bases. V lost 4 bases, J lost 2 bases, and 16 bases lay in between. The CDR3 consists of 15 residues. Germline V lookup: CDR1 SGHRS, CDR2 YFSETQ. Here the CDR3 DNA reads TGCGCCAGCAGCCCGGACAGTCCTTCTACCTACGAGCAGTACTTC. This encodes CASSPDSPSTYEQYF.

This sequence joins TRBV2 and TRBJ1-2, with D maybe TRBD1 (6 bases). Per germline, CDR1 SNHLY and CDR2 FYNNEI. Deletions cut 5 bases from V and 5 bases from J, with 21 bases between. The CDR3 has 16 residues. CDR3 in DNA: TGTGCCAGCAGTCGAGCAACAGGGCCACGGGTTTATGGCTACACCTTC. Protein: CASSRATGPRVYGYTF.

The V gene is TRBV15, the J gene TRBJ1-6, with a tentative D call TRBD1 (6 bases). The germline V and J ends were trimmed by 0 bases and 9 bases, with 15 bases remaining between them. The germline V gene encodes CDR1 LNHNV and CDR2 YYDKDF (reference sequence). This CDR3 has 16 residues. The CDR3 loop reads CATSRDLGGGGSPLHF. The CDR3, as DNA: TGTGCCACCAGCAGAGATCTCGGAGGGGGAGGTTCACCCCTCCACTTT.

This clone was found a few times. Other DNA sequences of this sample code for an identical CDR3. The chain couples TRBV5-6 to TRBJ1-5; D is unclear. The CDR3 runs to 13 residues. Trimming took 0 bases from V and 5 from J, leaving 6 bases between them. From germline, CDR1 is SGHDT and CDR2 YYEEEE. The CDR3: CASSLGPDQPQHF. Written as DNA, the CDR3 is TGTGCCAGCAGCTTGGGGCCCGATCAGCCCCAGCATTTT.

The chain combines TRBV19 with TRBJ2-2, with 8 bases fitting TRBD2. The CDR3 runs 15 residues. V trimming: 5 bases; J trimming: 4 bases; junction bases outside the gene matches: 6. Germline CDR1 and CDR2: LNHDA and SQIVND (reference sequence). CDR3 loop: CASSAGTRFTGELFF. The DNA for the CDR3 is TGTGCCAGTAGTGCCGGGACTAGGTTCACCGGGGAGCTGTTTTTT.

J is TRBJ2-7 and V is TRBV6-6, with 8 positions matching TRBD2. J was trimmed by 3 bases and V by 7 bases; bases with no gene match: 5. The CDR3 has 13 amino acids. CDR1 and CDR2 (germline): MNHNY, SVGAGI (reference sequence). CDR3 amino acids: CASTGTSRYEQYF. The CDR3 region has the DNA TGTGCCAGCACCGGGACTAGTCGCTACGAGCAGTACTTC.

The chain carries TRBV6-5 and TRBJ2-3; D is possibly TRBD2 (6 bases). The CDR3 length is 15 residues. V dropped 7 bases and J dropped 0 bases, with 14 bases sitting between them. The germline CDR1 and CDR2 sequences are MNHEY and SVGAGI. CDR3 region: CASTRLGGSTDTQYF. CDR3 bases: TGTGCCAGCACTCGCCTTGGGGGGAGCACAGATACGCAGTATTTT.

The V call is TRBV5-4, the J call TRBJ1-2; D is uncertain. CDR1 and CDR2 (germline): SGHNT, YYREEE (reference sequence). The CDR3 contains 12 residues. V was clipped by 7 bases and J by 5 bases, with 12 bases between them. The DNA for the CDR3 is TGTGCCAGCGGAGGGAGGTTGTATGGCTACACCTTC. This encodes CASGGRLYGYTF.

CDR3 residues: CASSAGQNQPQHF. The CDR3 coding sequence is TGTGCCAGCTCCGCCGGCCAAAATCAGCCCCAGCATTTT. The gene calls are TRBV18 and TRBJ1-5; D is unresolved. V lost 6 bases, J lost 4 bases, and 10 bases lay in between. From germline, CDR1 is KGHSH and CDR2 LQKENI. The CDR3 covers 13 residues.

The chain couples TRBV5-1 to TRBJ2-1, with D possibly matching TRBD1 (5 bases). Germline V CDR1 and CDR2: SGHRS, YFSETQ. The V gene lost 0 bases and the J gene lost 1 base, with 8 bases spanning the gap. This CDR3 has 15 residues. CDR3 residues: CASSLGTQSYNEQFF. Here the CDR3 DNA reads TGCGCCAGCAGCTTGGGGACACAATCCTACAATGAGCAGTTCTTC.

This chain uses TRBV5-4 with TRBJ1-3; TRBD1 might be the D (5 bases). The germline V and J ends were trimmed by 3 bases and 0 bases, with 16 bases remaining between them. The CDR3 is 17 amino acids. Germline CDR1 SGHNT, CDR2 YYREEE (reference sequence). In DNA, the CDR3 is TGTGCCAGCAGCTCTGGAGGGGCTAGTAACTCTGGAAACACCATATATTTT. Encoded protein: CASSSGGASNSGNTIYF.

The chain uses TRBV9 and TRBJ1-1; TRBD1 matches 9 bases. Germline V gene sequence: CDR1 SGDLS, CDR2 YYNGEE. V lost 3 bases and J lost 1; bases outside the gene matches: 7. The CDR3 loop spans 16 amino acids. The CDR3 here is CASSARQGGTNTEAFF. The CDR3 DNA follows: TGTGCCAGCAGCGCCCGACAGGGGGGAACGAACACTGAAGCTTTCTTT.

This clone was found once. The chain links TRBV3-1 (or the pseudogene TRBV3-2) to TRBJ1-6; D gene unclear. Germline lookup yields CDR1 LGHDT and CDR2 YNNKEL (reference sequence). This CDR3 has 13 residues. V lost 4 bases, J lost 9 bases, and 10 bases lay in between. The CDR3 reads CASSLNGISPLHF. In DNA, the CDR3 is TGTGCCAGCAGCCTCAATGGGATTTCACCCCTCCACTTT.

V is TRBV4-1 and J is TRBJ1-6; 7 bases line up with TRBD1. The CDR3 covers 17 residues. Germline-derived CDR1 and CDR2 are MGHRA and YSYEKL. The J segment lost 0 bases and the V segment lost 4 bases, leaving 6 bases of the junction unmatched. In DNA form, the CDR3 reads TGCGCCAGCAGCCCGGACAGGCCGAGCTCCTATAATTCACCCCTCCACTTT. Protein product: CASSPDRPSSYNSPLHF.

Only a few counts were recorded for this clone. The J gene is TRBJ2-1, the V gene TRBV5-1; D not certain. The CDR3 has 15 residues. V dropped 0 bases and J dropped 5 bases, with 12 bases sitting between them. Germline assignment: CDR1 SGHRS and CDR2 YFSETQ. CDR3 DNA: TGCGCCAGCAGCTTGGTGGTCGGGTGGGACAATGAGCAGTTCTTC. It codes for CASSLVVGWDNEQFF. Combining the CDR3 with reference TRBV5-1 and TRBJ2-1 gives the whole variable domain KAGVTQTPRYLIKTRGQQVTLSCSPISGHRSVSWYQQTPGQGLQFLFEYFSETQRNKGNFPGRFSGRQFSNSRSEMNVSTLELGDSALYLCASSLVVGWDNEQFFGPGTRLTVL.

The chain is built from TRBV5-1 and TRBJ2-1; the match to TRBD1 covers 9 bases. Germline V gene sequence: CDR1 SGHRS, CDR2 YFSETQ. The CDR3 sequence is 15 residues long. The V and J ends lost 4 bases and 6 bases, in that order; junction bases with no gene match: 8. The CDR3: CASSPPGTGTNEQFF. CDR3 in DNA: TGCGCCAGCAGCCCACCCGGGACAGGGACCAATGAGCAGTTCTTC.

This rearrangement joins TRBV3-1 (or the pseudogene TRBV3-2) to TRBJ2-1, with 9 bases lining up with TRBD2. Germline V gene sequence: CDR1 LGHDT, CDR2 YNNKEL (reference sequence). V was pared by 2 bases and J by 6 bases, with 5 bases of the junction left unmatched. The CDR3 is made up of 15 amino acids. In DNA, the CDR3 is TGTGCCAGCAGCCAACCGGGACTAGCTCTCAATGAGCAGTTCTTC. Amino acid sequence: CASSQPGLALNEQFF.

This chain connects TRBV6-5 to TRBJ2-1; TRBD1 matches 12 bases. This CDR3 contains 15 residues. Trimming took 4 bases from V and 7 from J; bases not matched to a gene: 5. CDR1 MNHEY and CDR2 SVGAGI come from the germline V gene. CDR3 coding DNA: TGTGCCAGCAGTTCGGGACAGGGGGCTGGGAATGAGCAGTTCTTC. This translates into CASSSGQGAGNEQFF.

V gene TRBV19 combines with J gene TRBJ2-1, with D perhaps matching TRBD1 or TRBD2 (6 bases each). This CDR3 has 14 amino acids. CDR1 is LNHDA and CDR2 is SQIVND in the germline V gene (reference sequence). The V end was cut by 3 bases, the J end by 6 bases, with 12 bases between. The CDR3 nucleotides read TGTGCCAGTAGTATCGGGGGCGGTCGCAATGAGCAGTTCTTC. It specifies CASSIGGGRNEQFF.

Here the CDR3 reads CASSAAGTSPGDTQYF. The CDR3 region has the DNA TGTGCCAGCAGCGCCGCCGGGACTAGCCCTGGTGATACGCAGTATTTT. The rearrangement uses TRBV9 and TRBJ2-3, with TRBD2 identical over 9 bases. Germline CDR1 SGDLS, CDR2 YYNGEE. V lost 3 bases to trimming and J lost 6 bases; unmatched junction nucleotides: 11. CDR3 length equals 16 residues.

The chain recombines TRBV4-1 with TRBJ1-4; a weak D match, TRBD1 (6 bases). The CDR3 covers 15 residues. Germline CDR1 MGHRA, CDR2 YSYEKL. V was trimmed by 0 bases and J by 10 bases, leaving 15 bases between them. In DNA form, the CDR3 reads TGCGCCAGCAGCCAAGATCGAGGCAGGGGAGGAAAACTGTTTTTT. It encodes CASSQDRGRGGKLFF.

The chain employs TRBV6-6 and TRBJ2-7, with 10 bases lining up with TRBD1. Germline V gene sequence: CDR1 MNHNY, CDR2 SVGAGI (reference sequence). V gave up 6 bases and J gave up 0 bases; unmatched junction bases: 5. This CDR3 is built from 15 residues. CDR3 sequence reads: CASSPRDRGSYEQYF. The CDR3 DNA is TGTGCCAGCAGCCCCCGGGACAGGGGCTCCTACGAGCAGTACTTC.

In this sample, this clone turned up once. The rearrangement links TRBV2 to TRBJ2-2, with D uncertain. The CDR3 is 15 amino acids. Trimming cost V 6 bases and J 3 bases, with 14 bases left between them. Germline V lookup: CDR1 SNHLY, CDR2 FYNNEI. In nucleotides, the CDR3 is TGTGCCAGCAGCGGGCAGGAGTTGGACACCGGGGAGCTGTTTTTT. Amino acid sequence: CASSGQELDTGELFF.

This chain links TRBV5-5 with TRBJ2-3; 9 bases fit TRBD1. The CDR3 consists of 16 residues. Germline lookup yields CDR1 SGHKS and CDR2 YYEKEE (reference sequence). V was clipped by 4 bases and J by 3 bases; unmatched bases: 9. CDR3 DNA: TGTGCCAGCAGCCTGGGGGACAGGGTGGGTACAGATACGCAGTATTTT. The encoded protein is CASSLGDRVGTDTQYF. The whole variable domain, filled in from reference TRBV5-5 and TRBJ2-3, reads DAGVTQSPTHLIKTRGQQVTLRCSPISGHKSVSWYQQVLGQGPQFIFQYYEKEERGRGNFPDRFSARQFPNYSSELNVNALLLGDSALYLCASSLGDRVGTDTQYFGPGTRLTVL.

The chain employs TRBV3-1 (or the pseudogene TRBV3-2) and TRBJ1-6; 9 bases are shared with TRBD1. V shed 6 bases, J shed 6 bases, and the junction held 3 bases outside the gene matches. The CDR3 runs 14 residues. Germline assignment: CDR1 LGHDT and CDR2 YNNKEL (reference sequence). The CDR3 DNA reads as TGTGCCAGCAGTGACAGGGGGTCTAATTCACCCCTCCACTTT. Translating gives CASSDRGSNSPLHF.

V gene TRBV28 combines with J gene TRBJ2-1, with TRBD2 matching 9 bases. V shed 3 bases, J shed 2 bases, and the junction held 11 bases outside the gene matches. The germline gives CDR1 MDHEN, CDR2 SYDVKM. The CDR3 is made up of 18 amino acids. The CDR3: CASSFLTDSGGPYNEQFF. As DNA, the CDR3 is TGTGCCAGCAGTTTTCTCACTGATAGCGGGGGACCCTACAATGAGCAGTTCTTC.

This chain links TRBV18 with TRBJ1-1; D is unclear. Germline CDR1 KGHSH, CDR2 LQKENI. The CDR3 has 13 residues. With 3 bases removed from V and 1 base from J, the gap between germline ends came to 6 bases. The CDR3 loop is CASSPVQNTEAFF. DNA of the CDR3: TGTGCCAGCTCACCGGTACAGAACACTGAAGCTTTCTTT.

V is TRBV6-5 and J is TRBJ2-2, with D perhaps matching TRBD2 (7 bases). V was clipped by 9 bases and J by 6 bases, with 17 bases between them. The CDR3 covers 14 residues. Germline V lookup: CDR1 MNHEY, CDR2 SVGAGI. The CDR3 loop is CASSQPGGPGELFF. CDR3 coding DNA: TGTGCCAGTTCCCAACCCGGGGGGCCCGGGGAGCTGTTTTTT.

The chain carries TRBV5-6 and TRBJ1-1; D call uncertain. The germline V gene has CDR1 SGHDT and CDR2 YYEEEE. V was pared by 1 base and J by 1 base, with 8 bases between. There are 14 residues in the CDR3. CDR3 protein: CASSLPGRNTEAFF. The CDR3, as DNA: TGTGCCAGCAGCTTGCCCGGAAGGAACACTGAAGCTTTCTTT. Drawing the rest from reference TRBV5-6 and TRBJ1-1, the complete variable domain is DAGVTQSPTHLIKTRGQQVTLRCSPKSGHDTVSWYQQALGQGPQFIFQYYEEEERQRGNFPDRFSGHQFPNYSSELNVNALLLGDSALYLCASSLPGRNTEAFFGQGTRLTVV.

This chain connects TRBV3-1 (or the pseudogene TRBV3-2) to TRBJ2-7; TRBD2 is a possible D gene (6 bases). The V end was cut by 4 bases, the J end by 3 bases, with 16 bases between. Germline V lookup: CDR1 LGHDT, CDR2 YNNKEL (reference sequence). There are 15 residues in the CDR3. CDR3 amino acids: CASSRRGGELYEQYF. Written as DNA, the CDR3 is TGTGCCAGCAGCCGTCGGGGAGGTGAACTCTACGAGCAGTACTTC.